These T cell receptor beta chains were read from a single sample in a study of CD8+CD57+ T cells in acquired aplastic anemia. TCRdb called the reads again in MiXCR, with one record for every CDR3 protein. The sample includes fewer than 250,000 distinct CDR3 sequences, almost 50% of them seen just once. Sequences were obtained from sorted CD4+, CD8+, or CD8+CD57+ T cells (not recorded which) from PBMCs. The source is a human donor with aplastic anemia. The CDR3 runs from the conserved cysteine through the conserved F or W.

V	J	CDR3
TRBV5-1	TRBJ1-4	CASSLEGSPNEKLFF
TRBV5-1	TRBJ1-1	CASSLAYRGGRNTEAFF
TRBV6-2/TRBV6-3	TRBJ2-2	CASSYERTRNTGELFF
TRBV5-1	TRBJ2-3	CASSLVGSPADTQYF
TRBV7-2	TRBJ2-6	CASRPPWGGGANVLTF
TRBV27	TRBJ1-6	CASSLSFNSPLHF
TRBV27	TRBJ1-6	CASSFAVQRTYNSPLHF
TRBV7-3	TRBJ2-5	CASSIRQGGQETQYF
TRBV20-1	TRBJ2-5	CSAKIGEETQYF
TRBV20-1	TRBJ1-1	CSARTAGDTEAFF
TRBV20-1	TRBJ2-5	CSAQAGFGETQYF
TRBV19	TRBJ2-3	CASSKLAADTQYF
TRBV7-8	TRBJ2-4	CASSLPTGAKSENIQYF
TRBV12-3/TRBV12-4	TRBJ2-7	CASRKGPYEQYF
TRBV2	TRBJ2-2	CASSENSLNTGELFF
TRBV7-9	TRBJ2-2	CASSPSDQGGGHTGELFF
TRBV5-1	TRBJ2-2	CASSSRGTGSGELFF
TRBV24-1	TRBJ2-5	CATSDYPETETQYF
TRBV10-3	TRBJ1-2	CAIREPPMGELNYGYTF
TRBV9	TRBJ1-2	CASSPRGGRSGNTF
TRBV20-1	TRBJ2-3	CSARGSPQTSTDTQYF
TRBV5-5	TRBJ2-1	CASSSGTGVYNEQFF
TRBV7-6	TRBJ2-2	CASSLVGMGFTGELFF
TRBV20-1	TRBJ1-3	CSARGSGTYGNTIYF
TRBV6-2/TRBV6-3	TRBJ2-7	CASRTGTKDRAQYF
TRBV20-1	TRBJ2-7	CSARAGLAGGCEQYF
TRBV28	TRBJ1-1	CASRQGGVGAFF
TRBV29-1	TRBJ2-1	CSVEGVGGYEGNEQFF
TRBV19	TRBJ2-1	CASSIDPGDSYNEQFF
TRBV2	TRBJ2-5	CASRGVRKRVYF
TRBV5-1	TRBJ2-3	CASSLETDTQYF
TRBV19	TRBJ1-6	CASSVGTGLYNSPLHF
TRBV20-1	TRBJ2-5	CSASVQPGGETQYF
TRBV24-1	TRBJ2-1	CATSRGTSSYNEQFF
TRBV14	TRBJ2-7	CASNPGSYEQYF
TRBV2	TRBJ1-1	CASSNPTGPGAGGANEAFF
TRBV6-1	TRBJ2-1	CASIPRDTVYNEQFF
TRBV2	TRBJ2-7	CAGSLEPSDYEQYF
TRBV5-1	TRBJ2-1	CASSPDNQYNEQFF
TRBV2	TRBJ2-2	CASSERTANTGELFF
TRBV10-1	TRBJ2-7	CASGCGAHEQYF
TRBV5-1	TRBJ2-7	CASSSRDREYEQYF
TRBV6-5	TRBJ2-2	CASTGASNTGELFF
TRBV7-8	TRBJ1-5	CASSLSSIQPQHF
TRBV7-8	TRBJ2-7	CASSSPGQFDEQYF
TRBV7-9	TRBJ2-1	CASSPLGQTNEQFF
TRBV2	TRBJ1-2	CASSEGELNYGYTF
TRBV25-1	TRBJ2-7	CASSGLAGYEQYF
TRBV12-3/TRBV12-4	TRBJ2-7	CASSWGGSYEQYF